This entry features one T cell receptor beta chain sequence. The antigen it binds to is not known. No quality values exist for individual bases; no much larger clone is one base distant. The treatment or condition label corresponds to: allogeneic hematopoietic cell transplantation with graft depleted of TCRalphabeta T cells and CD19 B cells. The transplant recipients were children given TCRalphabeta/CD19-depleted allogeneic hematopoietic cell grafts. The source of the sample is a study of T-cell reconstitution after alpha-beta-depleted transplantation in children (dated by TCRdb to 2016 to 2017). With regard to the full study: The study quantitatively tracked T-cell immune reconstitution after TCRalphabeta/CD19-depleted allogeneic hematopoietic cell transplantation in children using TCR repertoire profiling.

Receptor libraries were prepared by PCR. The run used an Illumina HiSeq 2500. To normalize quantification of the TCRbeta repertoire, the TCR libraries were built with molecular barcoding that relied on unique molecular identifiers. The public reads were reanalyzed by TCRdb: fastp trimming at Q25, MiXCR alignment, in-frame beta chains only. Rows are combined by CDR3 protein, so each entry shows the most common genes and DNA. Present in this sample are roughly 110,000 distinct CDR3 sequences, 10% of which were seen just once. The top ten constitute less than 45% of the sample. Here is what the overall study found, with its caveats: In some patients, the high TCRbeta diversity seen at day 60 was put down to recipient T cells and intrathymic progenitors that had survived conditioning. The frequencies of hyperexpanded clones fell over the following months, and after one year, T-cell counts and TCRbeta diversity were mostly attributed to newly produced T cells. About two months after transplant, the apparently early recovery of alphabetaT-cell counts reportedly depended on just several hundred clones that had expanded rapidly and came from non-depleted graft cells.

This sequence was found in a boy younger than 10 with acute lymphoblastic leukemia, due to receive a stem cell transplant. Here the sequenced sample was PBMCs, taken before TCRalphabeta/CD19-depleted stem cell transplant.

The encoded CDR3 is CASSYARGKTGGSYNEQFF. The nucleotide sequence is TGTGCCAGCTCATACGCAAGGGGAAAGACAGGGGGCTCTTACAATGAGCAGTTCTTC. This sequence uses TRBV18 and TRBJ2-1; 10 of the junction bases match TRBD1. CDR1 and CDR2 are read off the germline V gene as KGHSH and LQKENI. The CDR3, from cysteine to phenylalanine, totals 19 residues. Only the CDR3 DNA stays, 57 bases, in frame from base 1. Compared with germline, V lacks 5 bases and J lacks 4 bases; bases without a gene match: 17. Reference TRBV18 and TRBJ2-1 proteins supply the regions before and after the CDR3; the full variable domain is: NAGVMQNPRHLVRRRGQEARLRCSPMKGHSHVYWYRQLPEEGLKFMVYLQKENIIDESGMPKERFSAEFPKEGPSILRIQQVVRGDSAAYFCASSYARGKTGGSYNEQFFGPGTRLTVL.